This TCR beta chain was recovered during a study of T cells in Graves' hyperthyroidism and ophthalmopathy. The CDR3 is made up of 13 amino acids. V was clipped by 7 bases and J by 9 bases, with 19 bases between them. The germline gives CDR1 SNHLY, CDR2 FYNNEI. Researchers took RNA transcripts and amplified the TCR beta CDR3 regions from them. A set of HTBI primers served as the primers for a first-round RT-PCR of the TCR CDR3. From the multiplex PCR reads, TCRdb called clonotypes with MiXCR, one entry per CDR3 protein. The profile shows 550,000 to 800,000 distinct CDR3 sequences, around 17% of them singletons. The table lists this clonotype with many counts.

This TCR was recovered from a man between 18 and 35 years old with Graves' hyperthyroidism. Sequenced input: blood. The chain has TRBV2 and TRBJ2-7; D possibly uses TRBD1 or TRBD2 (5 bases each). This CDR3 reads CASNTGLPAWQYF. CDR3 DNA sequence: TGTGCCAGCAATACGGGGCTGCCGGCGTGGCAGTACTTC.